The 21 T cell receptor beta chains below all came from one sample that was sequenced in a study of regulatory T cells in long-lasting Graves disease. The time point was: persistent/refractory GD, antithyroid drugs over 5 years with positive TRAb. Isolated PBMC RNA provided the starting material for the TCR library. Building the TCR beta libraries relied on iRepertoire HTBI primers, and CDR3 regions underwent Arm-PCR. TCRdb itself ran the multiplex PCR reads through MiXCR, one entry per CDR3 protein. The top ten clones hold roughly 7.7% of a sample with around 450,000 distinct CDR3 sequences, 20% to 25% of them seen once. The material sequenced was peripheral blood mononuclear cells (PBMCs), taken when the disease was refractory, from a patient treated with antithyroid drugs. The source of these receptors is a female donor with Graves disease.

The rearrangement links TRBV25-1 to TRBJ1-5; weak D call: TRBD1 (6 bases). This CDR3 region has 13 residues. In germline, CDR1 is MGHDK, CDR2 SYGVNS. The V end was cut by 3 bases, the J end by 11 bases, with 14 bases between. In nucleotides, the CDR3 is TGTGCCAGCAGTGATGGGGGGCTAGGGGCCCAGCATTTT. The encoded protein is CASSDGGLGAQHF. Based on the CDR3 plus reference TRBV25-1 and TRBJ1-5, the full variable domain is EADIYQTPRYLVIGTGKKITLECSQTMGHDKMYWYQQDPGMELHLIHYSYGVNSTEKGDLSSESTVSRIRTEHFPLTLESARPSHTSQYLCASSDGGLGAQHFGDGTRLSIL.

The chain links TRBV7-9 to TRBJ2-5, with 9 bases matching TRBD1. J gave up 2 bases and V 2 bases, and 3 bases lay outside the gene matches. In germline, CDR1 is SEHNR, CDR2 FQNEAQ (reference sequence). CDR3 length: 15 residues. This CDR3 is CASSLRDRDQETQYF. For the CDR3, the DNA is TGTGCCAGCAGCTTAAGGGACAGGGATCAAGAGACCCAGTACTTC.

The chain is built from TRBV10-3 and TRBJ2-1, with 7 bases matching TRBD2. The CDR3 sequence is 16 residues long. Germline V CDR1 and CDR2: ENHRY, SYGVKD. With 2 bases clipped from V and 3 bases from J, the junction kept 7 bases outside the gene matches. As DNA, the CDR3 is TGTGCCATCAGTGAGACGACTAGCAGGGTCTACAATGAGCAGTTCTTC. Protein sequence: CAISETTSRVYNEQFF.

The chain combines TRBV18 with TRBJ1-5, with no clear D. Germline lookup yields CDR1 KGHSH and CDR2 LQKENI. Trimming left V 2 bases short and J 4 bases short, with 15 bases between. The CDR3 sequence is 16 residues long. The CDR3 nucleotides are TGTGCCAGCTCACCATTCCGGGCAGACCAAAATCAGCCCCAGCATTTT. Translating gives CASSPFRADQNQPQHF.

This clonotype was counted only a few times. The chain employs TRBV30 and TRBJ1-1; D not resolved. The CDR3 totals 13 residues. Germline loops: CDR1 GTSNPN, CDR2 SVGIG (reference sequence). Between the trimmed V and J ends, which lost 1 base and 10 bases, there was a span of 16 bases. DNA of the CDR3: TGTGCCTGGAGTGCATCGCCGCCAAGGCGAGCTTTCTTT. Its protein is CAWSASPPRRAFF. The whole variable domain, filled in from reference TRBV30 and TRBJ1-1, reads SQTIHQWPATLVQPVGSPLSLECTVEGTSNPNLYWYRQAAGRGLQLLFYSVGIGQISSEVPQNLSASRPQDRQFILSSKKLLLSDSGFYLCAWSASPPRRAFFGQGTRLTVV.

V usage is TRBV15 and J usage is TRBJ1-1; possible D gene TRBD1, 6 bases. V lost 5 bases and J 3 bases, leaving 13 bases between the germline ends. CDR3 length: 14 amino acids. CDR1 and CDR2 (germline): LNHNV, YYDKDF (reference sequence). The CDR3 reads CATSAGVGDTEAFF. Written as DNA, the CDR3 is TGTGCCACCAGCGCAGGGGTCGGGGACACTGAAGCTTTCTTT.

This chain joins TRBV3-1 and TRBJ2-3; D call uncertain. Germline loops: CDR1 LGHDT, CDR2 YNNKEL (reference sequence). The CDR3 is 15 amino acids. The germline V and J ends were trimmed by 1 base and 0 bases, with 8 bases remaining between them. The CDR3 DNA is TGTGCCAGCAGCCAAGGGGCGTCTAGCACAGATACGCAGTATTTT. It encodes CASSQGASSTDTQYF.

This chain uses TRBV7-9 with TRBJ2-7; 10 nucleotides line up with TRBD2. Germline values: CDR1 SEHNR, CDR2 FQNEAQ (reference sequence). J gave up 5 bases and V 4 bases, and 2 bases lay outside the gene matches. The CDR3 is 13 residues long. The CDR3 protein is CASSSSGSHEQYF. In nucleotides, the CDR3 is TGTGCCAGCAGCTCTAGCGGGAGCCACGAGCAGTACTTC.

This clonotype came up many times. The J gene is TRBJ2-7, the V gene TRBV7-2; D might be TRBD2 (6 bases). CDR1 is SGHTA and CDR2 is FQGNSA in the germline V gene. CDR3 size: 11 residues. V was clipped by 4 bases and J by 5 bases, with 6 bases between them. CDR3 region: CASSSGDEQYF. The CDR3 nucleotides are TGTGCCAGCAGCTCGGGGGACGAGCAGTACTTC. The whole variable domain, filled in from reference TRBV7-2 and TRBJ2-7, reads GAGVSQSPSNKVTEKGKDVELRCDPISGHTALYWYRQSLGQGLEFLIYFQGNSAPDKSGLPSDRFSAERTGGSVSTLTIQRTQQEDSAVYLCASSSGDEQYFGPGTRLTVT.

Ten or more counts support this clonotype. The V gene is TRBV28, the J gene TRBJ2-5; perhaps TRBD2 as D (6 bases). CDR1 is MDHEN, CDR2 SYDVKM, per germline. The V end was cut by 5 bases, the J end by 5 bases, with 18 bases between. The CDR3 extends over 15 amino acids. The CDR3: CASSPLGGRRETQYF. In DNA form, the CDR3 reads TGTGCCAGCAGTCCCTTGGGGGGACGGAGGGAGACCCAGTACTTC.

DNA of the CDR3: TGTGCCAGCAGCCCTGGACAGGGGACGCCAAAACTGTTTTTT. Residues: CASSPGQGTPKLFF. The genes are TRBV5-4 and TRBJ1-4; 9 bases are a match to TRBD1. The length of the CDR3 is 14 residues. Germline V CDR1 and CDR2: SGHNT, YYREEE (reference sequence). V lost 4 bases to trimming and J lost 10 bases; unmatched junction nucleotides: 8.

The CDR3 DNA sequence: TGTGCCAGCAGCCGAGGGGGGGGGACAGGGGAGGCCAAAAACATTCAGTACTTC. It translates to CASSRGGGTGEAKNIQYF. This chain joins TRBV13 and TRBJ2-4, with 10 bases aligning to TRBD1. CDR3 length equals 18 residues. The V gene end was trimmed by 5 bases and the J gene end by 1 base; junction bases not matched to a gene: 11. CDR1 is PRHDT, CDR2 FYEKMQ, per germline (reference sequence).

This clonotype was picked up many times. The CDR3 sequence is CASSPDRGYQPQHF. Here the CDR3 DNA reads TGTGCCAGCAGCCCGGACAGGGGGTATCAGCCCCAGCATTTT. This chain links TRBV7-2 with TRBJ1-5, with 10 bases aligning to TRBD1. The germline CDR1 and CDR2 sequences are SGHTA and FQGNSA. This CDR3 spans 14 amino acids. The V gene end was trimmed by 5 bases and the J gene end by 5 bases; junction bases not matched to a gene: 3.

This chain uses TRBV6-1 with TRBJ1-4, with D tentatively TRBD1 (6 bases). Trimming shortened V by 5 bases and J by 4 bases, and 11 bases separated the two germline ends. Germline V gene sequence: CDR1 MNHNS, CDR2 SASEGT. This CDR3 contains 14 residues. CDR3 residues: CASSRTANNEKLFF. DNA of the CDR3: TGTGCCAGCAGTCGGACAGCTAATAATGAAAAACTGTTTTTT.

This clonotype has just a few counts. This chain connects TRBV20-1 to TRBJ2-2; D remains unclear. Trimming took 2 bases from V and 0 from J, leaving 4 bases between them. The CDR3 consists of 13 residues. From germline, CDR1 is DFQATT and CDR2 SNEGSKA (reference sequence). The CDR3 loop is CSARRANTGELFF. The CDR3 nucleotides read TGCAGTGCTAGACGGGCGAACACCGGGGAGCTGTTTTTT.

CDR3: CASSFGGFGETQYF. The CDR3 coding sequence is TGTGCCAGCAGCTTCGGGGGTTTTGGGGAGACCCAGTACTTC. V usage is TRBV5-6 and J usage is TRBJ2-5; tentative D call: TRBD2 (6 bases). The CDR3 is made up of 14 amino acids. The germline V gene has CDR1 SGHDT and CDR2 YYEEEE. The V gene lost 2 bases and the J gene lost 5 bases, with 13 bases spanning the gap.

V and J are TRBV29-1 and TRBJ2-3; TRBD2 matches at 10 bases. CDR1 is SQVTM and CDR2 is ANQGSEA in the germline V gene. The ends lost 6 bases at V and 0 bases at J; junction bases unmatched: 6. The CDR3 is 15 residues long. The CDR3 sequence: CSVGTTSGSTDTQYF. CDR3 bases: TGCAGCGTGGGCACGACTAGCGGGAGCACAGATACGCAGTATTTT.

This clonotype was counted at least ten times. The chain links TRBV13 to TRBJ2-7, with unresolved D. The CDR3 runs 14 residues. From germline, CDR1 is PRHDT and CDR2 FYEKMQ (reference sequence). The V end lost 6 bases, the J end lost 0 bases, and 12 bases lay between the germline ends. The CDR3 DNA is TGTGCCAGCAGAGGTCAGGCCCCCTCCTACGAGCAGTACTTC. Encoded protein: CASRGQAPSYEQYF.

The chain couples TRBV6-5 to TRBJ1-1, with D unresolved. There are 13 residues in the CDR3. V was pared by 1 base and J by 6 bases, with 9 bases between. Germline assignment: CDR1 MNHEY and CDR2 SVGAGI. The CDR3 sequence: CASSYYNSPEAFF. The CDR3 DNA reads TGTGCCAGCAGTTACTATAATTCTCCTGAAGCTTTCTTT.

The chain employs TRBV30 and TRBJ1-5; possible D gene TRBD1, 5 bases. Deletions cut 1 base from V and 1 base from J, with 20 bases between. This CDR3 is built from 18 residues. From germline, CDR1 is GTSNPN and CDR2 SVGIG (reference sequence). The CDR3, as DNA: TGTGCCTGGAGTGGTGGTCTGCAGTTGGGGGAGAGCAATCAGCCCCAGCATTTT. As protein: CAWSGGLQLGESNQPQHF.

This clonotype was detected only a few times. The rearrangement uses TRBV7-9 and TRBJ2-7; the D gene is possibly TRBD1 (6 bases). V shed 5 bases and J shed 5 bases, with 19 bases lying between them. The germline V gene has CDR1 SEHNR and CDR2 FQNEAQ (reference sequence). CDR3 size: 15 residues. The CDR3 bases are TGTGCCAGCAGCAGCCGGGACATTGGGGTCCACGAGCAGTACTTC. Its protein is CASSSRDIGVHEQYF.